The next 16 T cell receptor beta chains were all read from a single sample in a study of cytomegalovirus exposure and HLA in healthy donors. PCR used 60 Vbeta primers and 13 Jbeta primers. Measured with immunoSEQ multiplex PCR; TCRdb has only the in-frame clones, and not every one. Of approximately 150,000 clones detected, over 65% appear once; the ten largest clones hold 2.8%. The sequencing sample was made of PBMCs. The source is a woman aged 35 to 49 in good health and CMV-seropositive.

The chain has TRBV28 and TRBJ2-1; 10 positions agree with TRBD2. The CDR3 is 12 residues long. The germline V gene has CDR1 MDHEN and CDR2 SYDVKM. The trim removed 6 bases at V and 14 bases at J, leaving 7 bases unmatched. The DNA for the CDR3 is TGTGCCAGCAGACCCCCTAGCGGGAGAAAGTTCTTC. This gives the protein CASRPPSGRKFF.

The rearrangement joins TRBV6-1 to TRBJ2-1, with 9 positions matching TRBD1. There are 14 residues in the CDR3. The germline V gene has CDR1 MNHNS and CDR2 SASEGT. Unmatched junction bases numbered 1, after V lost 3 bases and J lost 4 bases. CDR3 loop: CASSEGTGYNEQFF. CDR3 sequence (DNA): TGTGCCAGCAGTGAGGGGACAGGGTACAATGAGCAGTTCTTC.

This clone was seen a handful of times. J is TRBJ2-7 and V is TRBV7-2; 7 positions agree with TRBD2. Germline V gene data show CDR1 as SGHTA and CDR2 as FQGNSA. This CDR3 is built from 16 residues. The V and J ends lost 0 bases and 3 bases, in that order; junction bases with no gene match: 8. CDR3 nucleotides: TGTGCCAGCAGCTTAGCTTTGCTAGCGGAGAGCTACGAGCAGTACTTC. Protein product: CASSLALLAESYEQYF.

A few counts support this clone. V usage is TRBV18 and J usage is TRBJ1-2, with 8 bases matching TRBD1. The length of the CDR3 is 14 residues. Germline assignment: CDR1 KGHSH and CDR2 LQKENI. With V trimmed by 1 base and J by 6 bases, 4 bases remained unmatched. DNA of the CDR3: TGTGCCAGCTCACCACTGGCAGGGGGCGATGGCTACACCTTC. This gives the protein CASSPLAGGDGYTF.

The table lists this clone with a few counts. This chain uses TRBV27 with TRBJ2-1, with 7 bases that match TRBD2. Per the germline V gene, CDR1 is MNHEY and CDR2 is SMNVEV (reference sequence). There are 16 residues in the CDR3. V lost 0 bases to trimming and J lost 2 bases; unmatched junction nucleotides: 4. CDR3 in DNA: TGTGCCAGCAGTTTATCGGGAGGGCCAACCTACAATGAGCAGTTCTTC. The encoded protein is CASSLSGGPTYNEQFF.

The genes are TRBV7-2 and TRBJ2-5, with TRBD2 matching 8 bases. J was trimmed by 1 base and V by 1 base; bases with no gene match: 5. Per germline, CDR1 SGHTA and CDR2 FQGNSA. CDR3 length: 16 amino acids. Here the CDR3 reads CASSLVGSGVQETQYF. The DNA of the CDR3 is TGTGCCAGCAGCTTAGTGGGTAGCGGGGTCCAAGAGACCCAGTACTTC. Drawing the rest from reference TRBV7-2 and TRBJ2-5, the complete variable domain is GAGVSQSPSNKVTEKGKDVELRCDPISGHTALYWYRQSLGQGLEFLIYFQGNSAPDKSGLPSDRFSAERTGGSVSTLTIQRTQQEDSAVYLCASSLVGSGVQETQYFGPGTRLLVL.

This sequence joins TRBV5-1 and TRBJ1-2, with 7 bases lining up with TRBD1. The trim removed 0 bases at V and 5 bases at J, leaving 4 bases unmatched. The CDR3 has 14 amino acids. The germline V gene encodes CDR1 SGHRS and CDR2 YFSETQ. In nucleotides, the CDR3 is TGCGCCAGCAGCTTGGGGGACAGTCTTTATGGCTACACCTTC. It yields the protein CASSLGDSLYGYTF. Filled out from reference TRBV5-1 and TRBJ1-2, the complete variable domain reads KAGVTQTPRYLIKTRGQQVTLSCSPISGHRSVSWYQQTPGQGLQFLFEYFSETQRNKGNFPGRFSGRQFSNSRSEMNVSTLELGDSALYLCASSLGDSLYGYTFGSGTRLTVV.

This rearrangement joins TRBV6-1 to TRBJ2-7; maybe TRBD1 (5 bases). The germline V gene has CDR1 MNHNS and CDR2 SASEGT. Trimming removed 0 bases at V and 3 bases at J, with 6 bases between. The CDR3 runs to 13 residues. The CDR3 sequence is CASSEAGDYEQYF. The CDR3 DNA sequence: TGTGCCAGCAGTGAAGCAGGGGACTACGAGCAGTACTTC.

This chain joins TRBV2 and TRBJ2-3; TRBD2 agrees at 14 bases. CDR1 is SNHLY and CDR2 is FYNNEI in the germline V gene. J gave up 5 bases and V 5 bases, and 6 bases lay outside the gene matches. The CDR3 sequence is 16 residues long. The CDR3 DNA reads TGTGCCAGCAGTCTTGGACTAGCGGGAGGTAGAGATACGCAGTATTTT. Translated, it gives CASSLGLAGGRDTQYF. The full variable domain, completed using reference TRBV2 and TRBJ2-3, is EPEVTQTPSHQVTQMGQEVILRCVPISNHLYFYWYRQILGQKVEFLVSFYNNEISEKSEIFDDQFSVERPDGSNFTLKIRSTKLEDSAMYFCASSLGLAGGRDTQYFGPGTRLTVL.

The V call is TRBV4-3, the J call TRBJ1-6, with a weak D call TRBD1 (5 bases). Deletions cut 8 bases from V and 4 bases from J, with 6 bases between. CDR1 and CDR2 from the germline V gene are LGHNA and YSLEER. The CDR3 is made up of 12 amino acids. CDR3 amino acids: CASGGYNSPLHF. The CDR3 nucleotides read TGCGCCAGCGGGGGGTATAATTCACCCCTCCACTTT.

Note on this clone: Additional DNA sequences in this sample encode the identical CDR3. V gene TRBV4-2 combines with J gene TRBJ1-1; 9 bases align to TRBD1. J was trimmed by 0 bases and V by 4 bases; bases with no gene match: 6. Germline V gene sequence: CDR1 LGHNA, CDR2 YNFKEQ. This CDR3 region has 16 residues. CDR3 in amino acids: CASSPGQGAMNTEAFF. CDR3 coding DNA: TGTGCCAGCAGCCCGGGACAGGGCGCCATGAACACTGAAGCTTTCTTT.

The chain is built from TRBV7-3 and TRBJ2-2, with D perhaps matching TRBD2 (5 bases). The V gene lost 1 base and the J gene lost 3 bases, with 9 bases spanning the gap. The CDR3 runs 15 residues. CDR1 and CDR2 (germline): SGHTA, FQGTGA. CDR3 coding DNA: TGTGCCAGCAGCTTAAGAGGGTCGGACACCGGGGAGCTGTTTTTT. This sequence encodes CASSLRGSDTGELFF.

This chain joins TRBV28 and TRBJ2-5, with 11 bases that match TRBD2. The V gene's germline CDR1 is MDHEN and CDR2 SYDVKM. There are 15 residues in the CDR3. The V gene end was trimmed by 5 bases and the J gene end by 4 bases; junction bases not matched to a gene: 6. This CDR3 reads CASSPFTSGRETQYF. The CDR3 DNA sequence: TGTGCCAGCAGTCCTTTCACTAGCGGGAGAGAGACCCAGTACTTC. The complete variable domain, with remaining parts taken from reference TRBV28 and TRBJ2-5, reads DVKVTQSSRYLVKRTGEKVFLECVQDMDHENMFWYRQDPGLGLRLIYFSYDVKMKEKGDIPEGYSVSREKKERFSLILESASTNQTSMYLCASSPFTSGRETQYFGPGTRLLVL.

The J gene is TRBJ2-7, the V gene TRBV7-6, with D uncertain. Germline CDR1 SGHVS, CDR2 FNYEAQ. The CDR3 consists of 13 residues. V was pared by 5 bases and J by 5 bases, with 13 bases between. CDR3 sequence (DNA): TGTGCCAGCAGCCCTGACGGGTATCACGAGCAGTACTTC. It is translated as CASSPDGYHEQYF.

Remarks on this clone: Sequence at one end of the junction differs from germline and may be a read error. The same CDR3 is also encoded by other DNA sequences in this sample. V and J are TRBV7-3 and TRBJ1-2; weak D call: TRBD1 (5 bases). In germline, CDR1 is SGHTA, CDR2 FQGTGA. This CDR3 has 13 residues. CDR3 nucleotide sequence: TGTGCCAGCAGCTTAGGGGGGAACTACGGCTACACCTTC. Encoded protein: CASSLGGNYGYTF.

The rearrangement uses TRBV11-1 and TRBJ2-1, with D possibly being TRBD2 (6 bases). CDR1 is SGHAT and CDR2 is FQDESV in the germline V gene (reference sequence). V lost 6 bases to trimming and J lost 0 bases, with 12 bases between them. The CDR3 totals 15 residues. Here the CDR3 DNA reads TGTGCCAGCAGTCCCCGGGGGAGCTCCTACAATGAGCAGTTCTTC. Encoded protein: CASSPRGSSYNEQFF.